This is a list of T cell receptor beta chains from one sample in a study of blood T cell repertoires in COVID-19. The protocol was immunoSEQ multiplex PCR, while the TCRdb copy is restricted to in-frame clones and leaves out a portion. The data show about 71,000 clones, approximately 85% seen once. Sequenced sample: peripheral blood. These TCRs come from a man at least 80 years old with acute or convalescent COVID-19. The CDR3 runs from the conserved cysteine through the conserved F or W. The order of the fields is D gene, clone size, J gene, V gene, CDR3 DNA, CDR3 protein. A D gene is named only where the DNA matches it firmly. Not all rows give a size; the values are once, few, many and, for expanded clones, a class.

>NA|once|TRBJ1-6|TRBV6-5
TGTGCCAGCAGTTACCAGACACCAACAAATTCACCCCTCCACTTT
CASSYQTPTNSPLHF
>TRBD2|NA|TRBJ2-1|TRBV6-5
TGTGCCAGCAGTAAGGGACTAGCGGGGGGTAATGAGCAGTTCTTC
CASSKGLAGGNEQFF
>NA|NA|TRBJ2-6|TRBV27
TGTGCCAGCAGTCCGCTGGCTCTCTCTGGGGCCAACGTCCTGACTTTC
CASSPLALSGANVLTF
>TRBD2|NA|TRBJ2-5|TRBV28
TGTGCCAGCAGTTTATCGGGGACTAGCGAAGAGTGGGGATGGACCCAGTACTTC
CASSLSGTSEEWGWTQYF
>NA|NA|TRBJ1-2|TRBV19
TGTGCCAGTAGGTCAGGTCGAGGCTACACCTTC
CASRSGRGYTF
>TRBD1|once|TRBJ1-4|TRBV14
TGTGCCAGCAGCCTGGGGACAGCAACTAATGAAAAACTGTTTTTT
CASSLGTATNEKLFF
>NA|NA|TRBJ2-5|TRBV6-6
TGTGCCAGCAGTTCTCAAGAGACCCAGTACTTC
CASSSQETQYF
>TRBD2|NA|TRBJ2-3|TRBV5-1
TGCGCCAGCAGCTTGGGTACTAGCGGGGGGGCAGATACGCAGTATTTT
CASSLGTSGGADTQYF
>NA|NA|TRBJ2-7|TRBV5-4
TGTGCCAGCAGCTTTGCGGGCCCTAGCTCCTACGAGCAGTACTTC
CASSFAGPSSYEQYF
>TRBD2|NA|TRBJ2-2|TRBV24-1
TGTGCCACCAGTGAGGCGGGAGGCACCGGGGAGCTGTTTTTT
CATSEAGGTGELFF
>TRBD2|once|TRBJ2-1|TRBV7-3
TGTGCCAGCAGCCTAGCGGGGGCCGTGGGGAATGAGCAGTTCTTC
CASSLAGAVGNEQFF
>TRBD1|NA|TRBJ1-4|TRBV4-3
TGCGCCAGCAGCCTGAGTGTCGTCGCGGACAGGGCAACTAATGAAAAACTGTTTTTT
CASSLSVVADRATNEKLFF
>NA|NA|TRBJ2-5|TRBV19
TGTGCCAGTAGCCGGGAACAAGAGACCCAGTACTTC
CASSREQETQYF
>NA|once|TRBJ1-1|TRBV25-1
TGTGCCAGCAGTGAATCGGGGGACACTGAAGCTTTCTTT
CASSESGDTEAFF
>NA|NA|TRBJ2-3|TRBV6-6
TGTGCCAGCAGACATAATACGCAGTATTTT
CASRHNTQYF
>TRBD2|NA|TRBJ2-5|TRBV5-1
TGCGCCAGCAGCTTGGGGATTCCGGGACTAGCGGGAGGTGAGGAGACCCAGTACTTC
CASSLGIPGLAGGEETQYF
>TRBD2|once|TRBJ2-3|TRBV4-1
TGCGCCAGCAGCCAAGGAAGAGCGGGGGGGCCAGATACGCAGTATTTT
CASSQGRAGGPDTQYF
>TRBD2|NA|TRBJ2-7|TRBV7-2
TGTGCCAGCAGCCGGACTAGCGGGGGGATCTACGAGCAGTACTTC
CASSRTSGGIYEQYF
>TRBD2|NA|TRBJ2-7|TRBV27
TGTGCCACGCATCCGGGAGGGAGCAGGTACGAGCAGTACTTC
CATHPGGSRYEQYF
>TRBD1|NA|TRBJ2-2|TRBV27
TGTGCCAGCAGTTTGCAGGGGGCAACCGGGGAGCTGTTTTTT
CASSLQGATGELFF
>NA|NA|TRBJ1-2|TRBV5-6
TGTGCCAGCAGCTTGGCTCTGACGCGGACTAACTATGGCTACACCTTC
CASSLALTRTNYGYTF
>NA|NA|TRBJ1-1|TRBV9
TGTGCCAGCAGCGCCTACGGCGCGGGGGCCACTGAAGCTTTCTTT
CASSAYGAGATEAFF
>NA|NA|TRBJ1-1|TRBV5-4
TGTGCCAGCGGGTCCCAGGGAAAAAGAGAAACTGAAGCTTTCTTT
CASGSQGKRETEAFF
>NA|NA|TRBJ1-1|TRBV7-2
TGTGCCAGCAGCTTTACCCAAGGGGGCACTGAAGCTTTCTTT
CASSFTQGGTEAFF
>TRBD2|NA|TRBJ2-1|TRBV3-1/TRBV3-2
TGTGCCAGCCCGGCGGGAGGTGTAGGAAATGAGCAGTTCTTC
CASPAGGVGNEQFF
>TRBD1|NA|TRBJ2-3|TRBV18
TGTGCCAGCTCACCCGTGACAGGGGGTGCAGATACGCAGTATTTT
CASSPVTGGADTQYF
>TRBD2|NA|TRBJ2-7|TRBV27
TGTGCCAGCGGCGTCAGACTAGCGGGAGGCCGATCCTACGAGCAGTACTTC
CASGVRLAGGRSYEQYF
>TRBD2|NA|TRBJ2-1|TRBV29-1
TGCAGCGTTGCGATGAGAGGTCGGTCTAGCGGGGGATTCTACAATGAGCAGTTCTTC
CSVAMRGRSSGGFYNEQFF
>TRBD2|once|TRBJ2-1|TRBV6-5
TGTGCCAGCAGACCCGGACTAGCGGGGTTCAATGAGCAGTTCTTC
CASRPGLAGFNEQFF
>NA|NA|TRBJ1-1|TRBV6-2/TRBV6-3
TGTGCCAGCAGTACAACGACAGCTCTTTACACTGAAGCTTTCTTT
CASSTTTALYTEAFF
>TRBD1|once|TRBJ2-7|TRBV5-4
TGTGCCAGCAGCTTGGCTGGGATAGACAGGGGATCGTCGGGGCAGTACTTC
CASSLAGIDRGSSGQYF
>TRBD2|once|TRBJ2-2|TRBV27
TGTGCCAGCAGTTCATCCCGACTAGCGGGCACGAACACCGGGGAGCTGTTTTTT
CASSSSRLAGTNTGELFF
>NA|NA|TRBJ2-7|TRBV7-2
TGTGCCAGCAGCTTAGACAGGTCCTACGAGCAGTACTTC
CASSLDRSYEQYF
>NA|NA|TRBJ1-6|TRBV5-1
TGCGCCAGCAGCCTACCCAGGGTTGATTCACCCCTCCACTTT
CASSLPRVDSPLHF
>TRBD1|NA|TRBJ2-1|TRBV19
TGTGCCAGTATGATGGGACAGGGGATAGCTCGCAATGAGCAGTTCTTC
CASMMGQGIARNEQFF
>NA|once|TRBJ1-1|TRBV5-1
TGCGCCAGCAGCTTGAGTGACTATTCAGGGGCGGTCTTTCCTGAAGCTTTCTTT
CASSLSDYSGAVFPEAFF
>NA|NA|TRBJ1-5|TRBV3-1/TRBV3-2
TGTGCCAGCAGCAAGGGGGTGAGCAATCAGCCCCAGCATTTT
CASSKGVSNQPQHF
>NA|NA|TRBJ2-2|TRBV7-2
TGTGCCAGCAGCTTATCCCTAGGACTGCAACTCACCGGGGAGCTGTTTTTT
CASSLSLGLQLTGELFF
>NA|NA|TRBJ2-7|TRBV7-9
TGTGCCAGCAACGTACTAGACTCCAGCTCCTACGAGCAGTACTTC
CASNVLDSSSYEQYF
>TRBD2|NA|TRBJ2-3|TRBV5-1
TGCGCCAGCAGCTCAAGAGCGGGAGGTACGCAGTATTTT
CASSSRAGGTQYF
>NA|NA|TRBJ2-7|TRBV6-6
TGTGCCAGCAGTTACTCGTCGGCAGGGATCGAGCAGTACTTC
CASSYSSAGIEQYF
>TRBD1|NA|TRBJ2-5|TRBV11-3
TGTGCCAGCAGCTGGGGGACGGGAAACAGGGGCCAAGAGACCCAGTACTTC
CASSWGTGNRGQETQYF
>NA|NA|TRBJ1-1|TRBV28
TGTGCCAGCAGTTTATCCCCATCAAAGGGGCCTTACACTGAAGCTTTCTTT
CASSLSPSKGPYTEAFF
>NA|many|TRBJ1-1|TRBV12-5
TGTGCTAGTGGTTTGACAGAGACTGAAGCTTTCTTT
CASGLTETEAFF
>NA|NA|TRBJ2-5|TRBV7-9
TGTGCCAGCAGCTTAGCGAGCGCGGGGCAAGAGACCCAGTACTTC
CASSLASAGQETQYF
>NA|NA|TRBJ2-2|TRBV7-9
TGTGCCAGCAGCTTAGGGCGGTACACCGGGGAGCTGTTTTTT
CASSLGRYTGELFF
>NA|NA|TRBJ1-2|TRBV5-1
TGCGCCAGCAGCTTGGGACAGATAAACTATGGCTACACCTTC
CASSLGQINYGYTF
>TRBD2|NA|TRBJ2-3|TRBV20-1
TGCAGTGCTAGTTTAAGGGCGGGAGTAGAAGATACGCAGTATTTT
CSASLRAGVEDTQYF
>NA|NA|TRBJ1-1|TRBV7-8
TGTGCCAGCAGGCCCAACTTGAACACTGAAGCTTTCTTT
CASRPNLNTEAFF
>NA|NA|TRBJ1-6|TRBV4-3
TGCGCCAGCAGCCAAGAATCCGGGGGTCGGTTTTCACCCCTCCACTTT
CASSQESGGRFSPLHF
>NA|NA|TRBJ2-7|TRBV7-6
TGTGCCAGCAGCTCCGGGTCCCCCCCCCACGAGCAGTACTTC
CASSSGSPPHEQYF